Presented here are 18 T cell receptor beta chains from one specimen sequenced in a study of somatic mutations in cytotoxic T cells in rheumatoid arthritis. Sequenced by immunoSEQ multiplex PCR; TCRdb stores in-frame clones only, minus some. This table has 15,000 to 20,000 clones, less than 85% appearing once. Material for sequencing was CD8+ T cells sorted from blood. The receptor source for this set is a woman between 55 and 75 years old in good health.

The chain has TRBV5-1 and TRBJ2-1, with D possibly matching TRBD1 (5 bases). The CDR3 is 15 amino acids. CDR1 is SGHRS and CDR2 is YFSETQ in the germline V gene. V shed 4 bases and J shed 4 bases, with 15 bases lying between them. CDR3 residues: CASSTPTDGYNEQFF. The CDR3 DNA reads as TGCGCCAGCAGCACCCCGACAGACGGATACAATGAGCAGTTCTTC. The whole variable domain, remainder taken from reference TRBV5-1 and TRBJ2-1, is KAGVTQTPRYLIKTRGQQVTLSCSPISGHRSVSWYQQTPGQGLQFLFEYFSETQRNKGNFPGRFSGRQFSNSRSEMNVSTLELGDSALYLCASSTPTDGYNEQFFGPGTRLTVL.

The CDR3 here is CASSPGPGGNEQFF. In DNA form, the CDR3 reads TGTGCCAGCAGCCCCGGTCCAGGGGGGAATGAGCAGTTCTTC. V and J are TRBV5-6 and TRBJ2-1; possibly TRBD1 for D (7 bases). Trimming stripped 4 bases from V and 7 bases from J, with 15 bases between. The CDR3 length is 14 residues. Germline V gene sequence: CDR1 SGHDT, CDR2 YYEEEE.

The rearrangement uses TRBV29-1 and TRBJ2-1, with 8 bases fitting TRBD2. Germline CDR1 SQVTM, CDR2 ANQGSEA. The CDR3 runs 15 residues. With V trimmed by 1 base and J by 0 bases, 2 bases remained unmatched. The chain's CDR3 is CSVEGLAGSYNEQFF. The DNA of the CDR3 is TGCAGCGTTGAAGGGCTAGCGGGCTCCTACAATGAGCAGTTCTTC.

The V and J genes are TRBV30 and TRBJ1-2; tentative D call: TRBD1 (5 bases). The CDR3 extends over 16 amino acids. V was shortened by 1 base and J by 4 bases, with 19 bases between the two germline ends. CDR1 and CDR2 (germline): GTSNPN, SVGIG (reference sequence). The DNA of the CDR3 is TGTGCCTGGAGTGGGGGGGTCGAAGCAGCTCCCTATGGCTACACCTTC. Translating gives CAWSGGVEAAPYGYTF.

There are a few counts of this clone. The chain joins TRBV7-2 to TRBJ1-1; no reliable D call. The CDR3 is 11 residues long. Per germline, CDR1 SGHTA and CDR2 FQGNSA. The ends were cut back, 0 bases at V and 11 bases at J, with 7 bases in the middle. The CDR3 nucleotides are TGTGCCAGCAGCTTAGCTGTTATTGCTTTCTTT. Protein product: CASSLAVIAFF.

CDR3 coding DNA: TGTGCCAGCAGCCGGGCCGGAGGGGCCTACGAGCAGTACTTC. It is translated as CASSRAGGAYEQYF. This rearrangement joins TRBV7-6 to TRBJ2-7; tentatively, D is TRBD2 (6 bases). Germline V gene sequence: CDR1 SGHVS, CDR2 FNYEAQ. The V end lost 5 bases, the J end lost 2 bases, and 13 bases lay between the germline ends. This CDR3 is 14 amino acids long.

This clone was seen a single time. This chain links TRBV2 with TRBJ1-4; a possible D gene is TRBD1 (5 bases). CDR1 is SNHLY, CDR2 FYNNEI, per germline. The CDR3 runs to 18 residues. Trimming removed 1 base at V and 5 bases at J, with 20 bases between. This chain's CDR3 is CASSEGPNLGWGNEKLFF. CDR3 DNA: TGTGCCAGCAGTGAAGGCCCAAACTTAGGGTGGGGGAATGAAAAACTGTTTTTT.

The chain links TRBV7-9 to TRBJ2-1; 8 bases are shared with TRBD1. This CDR3 comprises 15 residues. Germline values: CDR1 SEHNR, CDR2 FQNEAQ (reference sequence). V was clipped by 8 bases and J by 8 bases; unmatched bases: 14. The CDR3, as DNA: TGTGCCAGCCCACACCGGACAGGGAATGATGATGAGCAGTTCTTC. This translates into CASPHRTGNDDEQFF.

In DNA, the CDR3 is TGTGCCAGCTCACCGATCGGTTACTCCTACAATGAGCAGTTCTTC. The encoded protein is CASSPIGYSYNEQFF. This rearrangement joins TRBV18 to TRBJ2-1; no firm D call. The ends were cut back, 3 bases at V and 0 bases at J, with 9 bases in the middle. Per germline, CDR1 KGHSH and CDR2 LQKENI. CDR3 size: 15 residues.

The chain recombines TRBV6-4 with TRBJ1-6; TRBD1 aligns across 9 bases. From germline, CDR1 is MRHNA and CDR2 SNTAGT. V shed 2 bases, J shed 6 bases, and the junction held 2 bases outside the gene matches. This CDR3 has 15 residues. CDR3: CASSDETGGNSPLHF. In nucleotides, the CDR3 is TGTGCCAGCAGTGACGAGACAGGGGGTAATTCACCCCTCCACTTT.

The chain is built from TRBV25-1 and TRBJ1-2; D uncertain. V was cut by 4 bases and J by 3 bases, with 12 bases left in between. CDR3 length equals 14 residues. Looked up from germline, CDR1 is MGHDK and CDR2 is SYGVNS. In DNA, the CDR3 is TGTGCCAGCAGTGTATTGGGAGAGTACTATGGCTACACCTTC. This codes for CASSVLGEYYGYTF.

This clone occurred once. V is TRBV7-9 and J is TRBJ2-1; TRBD2 is a possible D gene (6 bases). The V end was cut by 0 bases, the J end by 9 bases, with 6 bases between. Germline CDR1 reads SEHNR; CDR2 reads FQNEAQ (reference sequence). This CDR3 is built from 12 residues. Here the CDR3 reads CASSLAGGEQFF. The CDR3 DNA is TGTGCCAGCAGCTTAGCGGGAGGTGAGCAGTTCTTC.

The rearrangement uses TRBV6-1 and TRBJ1-5; D is possibly TRBD1 (5 bases). The CDR3 is 17 amino acids. CDR1 and CDR2 from the germline V gene are MNHNS and SASEGT. Trimming left V 0 bases short and J 7 bases short, with 19 bases between. CDR3 coding DNA: TGTGCCAGCAGTGAAGCTGTGGGGGGGTCCCGAGGGCAGCCCCAGCATTTT. Translation: CASSEAVGGSRGQPQHF.

The chain is built from TRBV29-1 and TRBJ2-7; 7 nucleotides align to TRBD1. The CDR3 runs 13 residues. V shed 3 bases, J shed 2 bases, and the junction held 4 bases outside the gene matches. Germline V lookup: CDR1 SQVTM, CDR2 ANQGSEA. CDR3 in amino acids: CSVEGDRPYEQYF. The CDR3 nucleotides are TGCAGCGTTGAGGGGGACAGACCCTACGAGCAGTACTTC.

The genes are TRBV6-1 and TRBJ1-4; D not resolved. Trimming shortened V by 3 bases and J by 8 bases, and 13 bases separated the two germline ends. The length of the CDR3 is 14 residues. From germline, CDR1 is MNHNS and CDR2 SASEGT. Here the CDR3 reads CASSEEIRPEKLFF. Written as DNA, the CDR3 is TGTGCCAGCAGTGAGGAGATCCGCCCCGAAAAACTGTTTTTT.

V is TRBV11-2 and J is TRBJ1-1; D gene uncertain. Trimming left V 8 bases short and J 0 bases short, with 10 bases between. The CDR3 extends over 13 amino acids. CDR1 and CDR2 from the germline V gene are SGHAT and FQNNGV. CDR3 DNA sequence: TGTGCCAGCGCCTCTGGGTTGAACACTGAAGCTTTCTTT. Residues: CASASGLNTEAFF.

The chain is built from TRBV29-1 and TRBJ2-7; tentative D call: TRBD1 (6 bases). There are 14 residues in the CDR3. Germline values: CDR1 SQVTM, CDR2 ANQGSEA. V lost 4 bases to trimming and J lost 2 bases, with 15 bases between them. CDR3: CSVVSTGRPYEQYF. The DNA for the CDR3 is TGCAGCGTTGTGTCGACAGGCCGACCCTACGAGCAGTACTTC.

The chain is built from TRBV5-8 and TRBJ2-2; TRBD1 or TRBD2 may be the D gene (5 bases each). Germline values: CDR1 SGHTS, CDR2 YDEGEE. V dropped 7 bases and J dropped 5 bases, with 15 bases sitting between them. The CDR3 spans 14 residues. As DNA, the CDR3 is TGTGCCAGCGGGGAGAGGGGACGGACCGGGGAGCTGTTTTTT. This sequence encodes CASGERGRTGELFF. Based on the CDR3 plus reference TRBV5-8 and TRBJ2-2, the full variable domain is EAGVTQSPTHLIKTRGQQATLRCSPISGHTSVYWYQQALGLGLQFLLWYDEGEERNRGNFPPRFSGRQFPNYSSELNVNALELEDSALYLCASGERGRTGELFFGEGSRLTVL.